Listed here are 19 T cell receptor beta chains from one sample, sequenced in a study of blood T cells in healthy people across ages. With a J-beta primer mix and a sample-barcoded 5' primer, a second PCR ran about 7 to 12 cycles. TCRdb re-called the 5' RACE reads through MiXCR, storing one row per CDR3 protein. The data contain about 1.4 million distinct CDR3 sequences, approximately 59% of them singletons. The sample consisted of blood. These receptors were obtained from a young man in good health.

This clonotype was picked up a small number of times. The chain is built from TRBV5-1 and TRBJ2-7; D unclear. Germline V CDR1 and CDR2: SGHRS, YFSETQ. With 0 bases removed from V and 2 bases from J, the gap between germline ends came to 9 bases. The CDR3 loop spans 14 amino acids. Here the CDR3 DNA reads TGCGCCAGCAGCTTGGAGCTGCTTACCTACGAGCAGTACTTC. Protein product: CASSLELLTYEQYF.

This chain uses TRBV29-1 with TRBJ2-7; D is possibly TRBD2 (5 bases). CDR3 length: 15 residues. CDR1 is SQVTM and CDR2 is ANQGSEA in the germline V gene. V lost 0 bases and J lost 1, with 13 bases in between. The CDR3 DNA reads TGCAGCGTTGAAGATCCGGGAATAGCGTCCTACGAGCAGTACTTC. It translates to CSVEDPGIASYEQYF.

CDR3: CASSLEPGGGDTEAFF. CDR3 DNA: TGCGCCAGCAGCTTGGAACCAGGAGGGGGGGACACTGAAGCTTTCTTT. This chain connects TRBV5-1 to TRBJ1-1, with a weak D call TRBD1 (6 bases). CDR3 size: 16 residues. V dropped 0 bases and J dropped 3 bases, with 15 bases sitting between them. The germline CDR1 and CDR2 sequences are SGHRS and YFSETQ.

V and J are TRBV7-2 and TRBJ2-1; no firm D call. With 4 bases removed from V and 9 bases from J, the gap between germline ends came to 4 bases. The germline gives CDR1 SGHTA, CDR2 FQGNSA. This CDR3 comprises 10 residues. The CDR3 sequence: CASSYFEQFF. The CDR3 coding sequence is TGTGCCAGCAGCTACTTTGAGCAGTTCTTC.

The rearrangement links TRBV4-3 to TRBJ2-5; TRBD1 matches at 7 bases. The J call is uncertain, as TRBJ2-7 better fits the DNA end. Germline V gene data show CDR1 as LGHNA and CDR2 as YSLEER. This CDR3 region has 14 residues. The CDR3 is CASSHRGIGDEQYF. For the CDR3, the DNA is TGCGCCAGCAGCCACAGGGGGATCGGAGACGAGCAGTACTTC.

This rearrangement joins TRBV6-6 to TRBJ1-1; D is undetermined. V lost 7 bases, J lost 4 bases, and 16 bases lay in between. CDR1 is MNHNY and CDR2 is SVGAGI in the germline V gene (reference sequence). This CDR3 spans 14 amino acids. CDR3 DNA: TGTGCCAGCACGTACTCCGGACGGGGCACTGAAGCTTTCTTT. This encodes CASTYSGRGTEAFF.

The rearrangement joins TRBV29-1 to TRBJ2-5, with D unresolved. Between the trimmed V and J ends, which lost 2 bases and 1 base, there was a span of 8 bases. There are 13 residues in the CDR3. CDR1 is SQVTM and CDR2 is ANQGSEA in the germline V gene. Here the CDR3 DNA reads TGCAGCGTTGAAAGCCGGGCCCAAGAGACCCAGTACTTC. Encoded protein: CSVESRAQETQYF.

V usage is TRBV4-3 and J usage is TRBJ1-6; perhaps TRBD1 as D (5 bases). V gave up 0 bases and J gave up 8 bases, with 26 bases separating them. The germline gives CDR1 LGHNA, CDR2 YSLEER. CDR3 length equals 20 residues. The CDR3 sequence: CASSQDLWTEEGLDYSPLHF. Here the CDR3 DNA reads TGCGCCAGCAGCCAAGATTTGTGGACGGAGGAGGGGCTCGATTATTCACCCCTCCACTTT.

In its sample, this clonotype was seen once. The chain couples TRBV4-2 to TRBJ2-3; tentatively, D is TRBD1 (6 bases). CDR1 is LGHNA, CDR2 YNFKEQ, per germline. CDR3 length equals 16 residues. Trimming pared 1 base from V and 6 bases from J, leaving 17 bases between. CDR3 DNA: TGTGCCAGCAGCCAAGCGAGCAGGCTTACAGGGGATACGCAGTATTTT. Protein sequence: CASSQASRLTGDTQYF.

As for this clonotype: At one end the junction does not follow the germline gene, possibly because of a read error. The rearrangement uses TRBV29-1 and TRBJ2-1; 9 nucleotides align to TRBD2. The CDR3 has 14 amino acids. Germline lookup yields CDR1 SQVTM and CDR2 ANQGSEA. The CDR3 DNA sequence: TGCAGCGTTGCTCTAGCGGGGTCCTACAATGAGCGGTTCTTC. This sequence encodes CSVALAGSYNERFF.

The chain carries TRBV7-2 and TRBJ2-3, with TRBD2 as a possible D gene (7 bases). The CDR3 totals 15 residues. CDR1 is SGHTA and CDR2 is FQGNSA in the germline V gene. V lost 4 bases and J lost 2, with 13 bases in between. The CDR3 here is CASSWEGGATDTQYF. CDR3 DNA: TGTGCCAGCAGCTGGGAGGGGGGGGCCACAGATACGCAGTATTTT.

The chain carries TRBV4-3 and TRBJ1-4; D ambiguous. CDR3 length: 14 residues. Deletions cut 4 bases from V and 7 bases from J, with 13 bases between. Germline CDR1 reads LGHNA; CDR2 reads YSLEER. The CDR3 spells CASSPGRAAEKLFF. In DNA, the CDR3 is TGCGCCAGCAGCCCTGGGCGGGCCGCTGAAAAACTGTTTTTT.

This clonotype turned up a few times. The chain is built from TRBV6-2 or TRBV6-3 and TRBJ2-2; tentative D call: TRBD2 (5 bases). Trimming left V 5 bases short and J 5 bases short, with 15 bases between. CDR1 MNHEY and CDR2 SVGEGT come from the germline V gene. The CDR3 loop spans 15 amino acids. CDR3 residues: CASSADSQRTGELFF. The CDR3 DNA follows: TGTGCCAGCAGTGCGGACTCCCAGAGGACCGGGGAGCTGTTTTTT.

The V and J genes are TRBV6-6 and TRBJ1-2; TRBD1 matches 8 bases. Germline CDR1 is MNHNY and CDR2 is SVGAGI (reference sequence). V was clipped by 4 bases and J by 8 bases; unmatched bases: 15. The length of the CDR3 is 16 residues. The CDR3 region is CASSSLGTGVGEGYTF. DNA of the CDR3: TGTGCCAGCAGTTCCCTCGGGACAGGCGTTGGGGAAGGCTACACCTTC.

CDR3 amino acids: CASSQLEGLADTQYF. CDR3 DNA: TGTGCCAGCAGCCAACTCGAGGGATTGGCAGATACGCAGTATTTT. J is TRBJ2-3 and V is TRBV14; possible D gene TRBD2, 5 bases. Trimming cost V 2 bases and J 4 bases, with 13 bases left between them. The CDR3 extends over 15 amino acids. Looked up from germline, CDR1 is SGHDN and CDR2 is FVKESK. Combining the CDR3 with reference TRBV14 and TRBJ2-3 gives the whole variable domain EAGVTQFPSHSVIEKGQTVTLRCDPISGHDNLYWYRRVMGKEIKFLLHFVKESKQDESGMPNNRFLAERTGGTYSTLKVQPAELEDSGVYFCASSQLEGLADTQYFGPGTRLTVL.

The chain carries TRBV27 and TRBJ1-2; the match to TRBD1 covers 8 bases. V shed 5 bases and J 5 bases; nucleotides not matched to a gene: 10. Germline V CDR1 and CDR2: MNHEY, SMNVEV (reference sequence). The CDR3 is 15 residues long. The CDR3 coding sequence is TGTGCCAGCAGTCACACTTTTGGGACAGGTTATGGCTACACCTTC. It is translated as CASSHTFGTGYGYTF.

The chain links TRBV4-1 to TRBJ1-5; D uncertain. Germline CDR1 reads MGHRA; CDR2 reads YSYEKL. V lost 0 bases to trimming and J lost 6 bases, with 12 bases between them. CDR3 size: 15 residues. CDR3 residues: CASSQEARVSQPQHF. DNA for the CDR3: TGCGCCAGCAGCCAAGAGGCGAGGGTTTCTCAGCCCCAGCATTTT.

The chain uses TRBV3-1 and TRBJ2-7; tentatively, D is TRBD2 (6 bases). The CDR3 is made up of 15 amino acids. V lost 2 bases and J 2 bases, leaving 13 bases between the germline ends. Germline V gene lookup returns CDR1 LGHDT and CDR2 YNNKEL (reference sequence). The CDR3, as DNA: TGTGCCAGCAGCCAACCCGGGACTGGGGCCTACGAGCAGTACTTC. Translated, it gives CASSQPGTGAYEQYF.

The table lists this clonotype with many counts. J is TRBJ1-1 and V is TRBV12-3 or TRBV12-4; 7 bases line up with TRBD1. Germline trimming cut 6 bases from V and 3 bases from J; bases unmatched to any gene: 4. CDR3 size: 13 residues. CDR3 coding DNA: TGTGCCAGCAGCCCGACAGGGTACACTGAAGCTTTCTTT. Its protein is CASSPTGYTEAFF.